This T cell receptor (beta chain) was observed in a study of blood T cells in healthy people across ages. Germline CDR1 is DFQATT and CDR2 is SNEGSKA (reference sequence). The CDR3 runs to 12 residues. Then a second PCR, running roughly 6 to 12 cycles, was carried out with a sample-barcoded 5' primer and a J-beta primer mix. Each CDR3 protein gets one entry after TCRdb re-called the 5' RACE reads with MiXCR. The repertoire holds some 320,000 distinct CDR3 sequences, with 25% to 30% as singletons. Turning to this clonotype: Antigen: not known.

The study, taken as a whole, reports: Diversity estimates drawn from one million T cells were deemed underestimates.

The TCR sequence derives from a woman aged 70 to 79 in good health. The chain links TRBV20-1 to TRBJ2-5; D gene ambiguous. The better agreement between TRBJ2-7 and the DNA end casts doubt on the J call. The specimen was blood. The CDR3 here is CSARPSNYEQYF. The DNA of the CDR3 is TGCAGTGCTAGGCCCAGTAACTACGAGCAGTACTTC.